The 13 T cell receptor beta chains in this list originate from one sample, sequenced in a study of blood T cell repertoires in COVID-19. Method: immunoSEQ multiplex PCR; TCRdb's copy keeps in-frame clones and lacks some. Of 180,000 or so clones in the sample, around 84% are singletons; the top ten hold roughly 15%. Sequencing was performed on peripheral blood. These receptors were obtained from a woman aged 70 to 79 with COVID-19, enrolled during active disease.

This chain's CDR3 is CASSQDSGLTYGYTF. CDR3 DNA: TGTGCCAGCAGCCAAGATTCCGGACTTACCTATGGCTACACCTTC. The rearrangement uses TRBV14 and TRBJ1-2; no definite D call. V was pared by 0 bases and J by 4 bases, with 12 bases between. The CDR3 contains 15 residues. The germline CDR1 and CDR2 sequences are SGHDN and FVKESK.

The chain has TRBV9 and TRBJ2-7; D is perhaps TRBD2 (6 bases). The CDR3 is 14 residues long. Trimming cost V 0 bases and J 2 bases, with 9 bases left between them. The germline CDR1 and CDR2 sequences are SGDLS and YYNGEE. The DNA of the CDR3 is TGTGCCAGCAGCGTAGAAGGAGGGACCTACGAGCAGTACTTC. As protein: CASSVEGGTYEQYF.

CDR3 DNA sequence: TGCGCCAGCAGGCAGAACATCGTTAGCACAGATACGCAGTATTTT. Protein: CASRQNIVSTDTQYF. V gene TRBV5-1 combines with J gene TRBJ2-3; D uncertain. Trimming took 5 bases from V and 0 from J, leaving 13 bases between them. Germline V CDR1 and CDR2: SGHRS, YFSETQ. This CDR3 has 15 residues. Supplemented by reference TRBV5-1 and TRBJ2-3, the full variable domain reads KAGVTQTPRYLIKTRGQQVTLSCSPISGHRSVSWYQQTPGQGLQFLFEYFSETQRNKGNFPGRFSGRQFSNSRSEMNVSTLELGDSALYLCASRQNIVSTDTQYFGPGTRLTVL.

The chain has TRBV27 and TRBJ1-6; 8 bases fit TRBD1. Losses at the gene ends were 6 bases for V and 7 bases for J; bases not matched to a gene: 11. This CDR3 spans 16 amino acids. Germline CDR1 reads MNHEY; CDR2 reads SMNVEV (reference sequence). The CDR3 DNA reads TGTGCCAGCAGCTCTTATAACAGGGGGAAGAATTCACCCCTCCACTTT. It translates to CASSSYNRGKNSPLHF.

The chain couples TRBV30 to TRBJ1-5; 7 bases match TRBD1. Germline CDR1 reads GTSNPN; CDR2 reads SVGIG (reference sequence). This CDR3 region has 14 residues. With V trimmed by 4 bases and J by 2 bases, 5 bases remained unmatched. The DNA of the CDR3 is TGTGCCTGGACACAGGGGAGCGGCAATCAGCCCCAGCATTTT. Its translation is CAWTQGSGNQPQHF.

This chain joins TRBV2 and TRBJ2-1; D perhaps matches TRBD2 (5 bases). The V end lost 7 bases, the J end lost 6 bases, and 16 bases lay between the germline ends. CDR1 SNHLY and CDR2 FYNNEI come from the germline V gene. The CDR3 totals 14 residues. CDR3 sequence reads: CASKGRLAGNEQFF. As DNA, the CDR3 is TGTGCCAGCAAGGGTCGGCTAGCCGGCAATGAGCAGTTCTTC.

This clone was seen once. This chain connects TRBV11-2 to TRBJ1-1; 7 bases are a match to TRBD1. Germline V gene lookup returns CDR1 SGHAT and CDR2 FQNNGV. The CDR3 totals 12 residues. With 7 bases clipped from V and 8 bases from J, the junction kept 7 bases outside the gene matches. In DNA form, the CDR3 reads TGTGCCAGCAACATTAGACAGGGCGAAGCTTTCTTT. Protein product: CASNIRQGEAFF. Together with reference TRBV11-2 and TRBJ1-1, the CDR3 gives the full variable domain: EAGVAQSPRYKIIEKRQSVAFWCNPISGHATLYWYQQILGQGPKLLIQFQNNGVVDDSQLPKDRFSAERLKGVDSTLKIQPAKLEDSAVYLCASNIRQGEAFFGQGTRLTVV.

The chain couples TRBV5-6 to TRBJ1-3, with D hard to call. The V end lost 0 bases, the J end lost 7 bases, and 8 bases lay between the germline ends. Germline CDR1 reads SGHDT; CDR2 reads YYEEEE. This CDR3 has 13 residues. The CDR3 protein is CASSLEARNTIYF. The CDR3 region has the DNA TGTGCCAGCAGCTTGGAGGCCAGGAACACCATATATTTT. The whole variable domain, remainder taken from reference TRBV5-6 and TRBJ1-3, is DAGVTQSPTHLIKTRGQQVTLRCSPKSGHDTVSWYQQALGQGPQFIFQYYEEEERQRGNFPDRFSGHQFPNYSSELNVNALLLGDSALYLCASSLEARNTIYFGEGSWLTVV.

In its sample, this clone was seen many times. V and J are TRBV28 and TRBJ1-2, with D perhaps TRBD1 (5 bases). The CDR3 contains 14 residues. Trimming shortened V by 3 bases and J by 8 bases, and 16 bases separated the two germline ends. CDR1 and CDR2 from the germline V gene are MDHEN and SYDVKM. CDR3 residues: CASSLNRGLSGYTF. The CDR3 coding sequence is TGTGCCAGCAGTTTGAATCGGGGGTTAAGCGGCTACACCTTC.

J is TRBJ1-2 and V is TRBV19; the match to TRBD1 covers 8 bases. This CDR3 is 14 amino acids long. V lost 5 bases to trimming and J lost 6 bases; unmatched junction nucleotides: 8. CDR1 is LNHDA and CDR2 is SQIVND in the germline V gene (reference sequence). This chain's CDR3 is CASSHAGGANGYTF. CDR3 bases: TGTGCCAGTAGTCACGCAGGGGGCGCGAATGGCTACACCTTC.

The CDR3 DNA sequence: TGTGCCAGCAGTTACATCCTCATTCGAAGAGGACTAGCGGGGTCGAGCTCCTACAATGAGCAGTTCTTC. Protein sequence: CASSYILIRRGLAGSSSYNEQFF. The chain joins TRBV6-7 to TRBJ2-1, with 12 positions matching TRBD2. TRBV6-7 is placed among ORFs of uncertain function. This CDR3 contains 23 residues. J lost 0 bases, V lost 2 bases, and 20 bases had no gene match.

The J gene is TRBJ1-6, the V gene TRBV6-5, with 9 nucleotides matching TRBD1. V lost 8 bases, J lost 10 bases, and 9 bases stayed unmatched. The V gene's germline CDR1 is MNHEY and CDR2 SVGAGI. The CDR3 has 14 residues. The CDR3 region has the DNA TGTGCCAGCGCTCGGACAGGGGAAAACTCACCCCTCCACTTT. Its translation is CASARTGENSPLHF.

The chain has TRBV11-2 and TRBJ2-3, with 12 bases matching TRBD2. Trimming at V came to 4 bases and at J to 0 bases, leaving 5 bases not matched to a gene. The CDR3 loop spans 17 amino acids. The V gene's germline CDR1 is SGHAT and CDR2 FQNNGV. The CDR3 DNA sequence: TGTGCCAGCAGCTCCCGGACTAGCGGGGTTAGCACAGATACGCAGTATTTT. This codes for CASSSRTSGVSTDTQYF.